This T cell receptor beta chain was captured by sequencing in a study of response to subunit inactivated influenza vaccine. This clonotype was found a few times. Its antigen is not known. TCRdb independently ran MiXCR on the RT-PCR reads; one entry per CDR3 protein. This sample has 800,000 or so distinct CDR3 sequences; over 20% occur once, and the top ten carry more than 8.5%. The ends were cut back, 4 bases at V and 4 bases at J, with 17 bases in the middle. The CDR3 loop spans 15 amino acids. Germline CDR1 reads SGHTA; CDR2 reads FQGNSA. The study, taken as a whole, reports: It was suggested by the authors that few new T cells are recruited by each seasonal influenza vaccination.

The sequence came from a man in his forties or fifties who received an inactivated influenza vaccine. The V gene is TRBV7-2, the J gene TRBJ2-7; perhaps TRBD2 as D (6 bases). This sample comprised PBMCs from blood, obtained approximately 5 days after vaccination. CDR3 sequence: CASSYVGTDGYEQYF. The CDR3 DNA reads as TGTGCCAGCAGCTATGTCGGGACTGACGGATACGAGCAGTACTTC.